This TCR beta chain was found in a study of T cell changes during pregnancy in multiple sclerosis. There are 20 residues in the CDR3. The germline gives CDR1 SGHAT, CDR2 FQNNGV. The junction had 17 bases not matched to a gene; V was cut back by 0 bases and J by 7 bases. Profiling relied on immunoSEQ multiplex PCR, and the TCRdb table lists in-frame clones only, not all of them. The sample records tens of thousands of clones, just under 95% being singletons. This rearrangement joins TRBV11-2 to TRBJ2-1, with 11 nucleotides matching TRBD2. The clonotype was recovered from a female donor with multiple sclerosis, enrolled in a pregnancy study. This specimen was CD4+ T cells from peripheral blood mononuclear cells, taken in the third trimester of pregnancy. In DNA form, the CDR3 reads TGTGCCAGCAGCTTAGAGGCCGGTTTAGGGCTAGCGGGAGGAAGGAATGAGCAGTTCTTC. It is translated as CASSLEAGLGLAGGRNEQFF.